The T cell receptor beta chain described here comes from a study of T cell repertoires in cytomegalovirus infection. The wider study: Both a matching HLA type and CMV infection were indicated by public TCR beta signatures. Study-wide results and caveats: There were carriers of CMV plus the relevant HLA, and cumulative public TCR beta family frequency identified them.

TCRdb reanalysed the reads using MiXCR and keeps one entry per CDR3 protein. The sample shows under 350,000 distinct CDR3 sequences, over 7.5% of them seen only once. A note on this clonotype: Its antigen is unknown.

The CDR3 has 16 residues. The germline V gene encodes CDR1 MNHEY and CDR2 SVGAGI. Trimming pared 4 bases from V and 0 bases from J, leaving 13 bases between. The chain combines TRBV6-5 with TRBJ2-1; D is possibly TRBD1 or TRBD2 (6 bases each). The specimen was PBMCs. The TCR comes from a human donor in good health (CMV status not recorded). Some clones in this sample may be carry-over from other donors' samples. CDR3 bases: TGTGCCAGCAGTTTTTCCGGGGGCTCCTCCTACAATGAGCAGTTCTTC. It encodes CASSFSGGSSYNEQFF.